What follows describes a single TCR beta chain. This record belongs to a study of CD8 T cells in Susac syndrome. Peripheral blood CD8+ and CD4+ T cells were profiled by TCR beta sequencing. The length of the CDR3 is 13 residues. V gave up 6 bases and J gave up 4 bases, with 12 bases separating them. Germline loops: CDR1 SQVTM, CDR2 ANQGSEA. RNA was extracted with the RNeasy kit, and a quantity of roughly 0.5 to 1 ug was reverse transcribed using random hexamers. The authors amplified TCR beta CDR3 across 54 Vbeta and 13 Jbeta using immunoSEQ multiplex PCR. One entry per CDR3 protein results from TCRdb running MiXCR on the immunoSEQ multiplex PCR reads. The sample yields roughly 75,000 distinct CDR3 sequences, 93% seen once.

This TCR derives from a human donor with Susac syndrome. The specimen was CD4+ T cells from PBMCs. V and J are TRBV29-1 and TRBJ1-4, with TRBD1 as a possible D gene (6 bases). The CDR3 DNA is TGCAGCGTCCTACAGGGCGGTAATGAAAAACTGTTTTTT. Its translation: CSVLQGGNEKLFF.